The 3 T cell receptor beta chains below all came from one sample that was sequenced in a study of molecular identifiers for immune sequencing clone quantification. TCRdb ran MiXCR on the PCR reads and lists one entry per CDR3 protein. The sample carries about 630,000 distinct CDR3 sequences, 25% recorded once. The sample consisted of naive CD8+ T cells from blood, with Jurkat cell RNA spiked in. Regarding subset: FACS-sorted CD8+CD4-CCR7+CD45RA+ naive T cells. The origin of the receptors is a human donor in good health. Some libraries in this study had Jurkat cell RNA spiked in.

Comments on this clonotype: Just one base apart from a much larger clone, this may be a read error. V and J are TRBV7-9 and TRBJ1-1; D ambiguous. The CDR3 contains 12 residues. Germline CDR1 is SEHNR and CDR2 is FQNEAQ (reference sequence). The CDR3 DNA follows: TGTGCCAGCAGCTTAGGTTCACTCGAAGTTTTCTTT. Translating it yields CASSLGSLEVFF.

The chain uses TRBV19 and TRBJ1-6; no definite D call. The germline V gene encodes CDR1 LNHDA and CDR2 SQIVND (reference sequence). Trimming took 3 bases from V and 11 from J, leaving 14 bases between them. There are 14 residues in the CDR3. The CDR3 here is CASSMMGLGTPLHF. As DNA, the CDR3 is TGTGCCAGTAGTATGATGGGCCTCGGGACACCCCTCCACTTT.

As concerns this clonotype: The junction shows a germline mismatch at one end, possibly a read error. The V call is TRBV19, the J call TRBJ2-7; D uncertain. The CDR3 spans 11 residues. Germline CDR1 reads LNHDA; CDR2 reads SQIVND (reference sequence). The CDR3 spells CASSPGYGQYF. The CDR3 coding sequence is TGTGCCAGTAGTCCGGGTTACGGGCAGTACTTC. Together with reference TRBV19 and TRBJ2-7, the CDR3 gives the full variable domain: DGGITQSPKYLFRKEGQNVTLSCEQNLNHDAMYWYRQDPGQGLRLIYYSQIVNDFQKGDIAEGYSVSREKKESFPLTVTSAQKNPTAFYLCASSPGYGQYFGPGTRLTVT.